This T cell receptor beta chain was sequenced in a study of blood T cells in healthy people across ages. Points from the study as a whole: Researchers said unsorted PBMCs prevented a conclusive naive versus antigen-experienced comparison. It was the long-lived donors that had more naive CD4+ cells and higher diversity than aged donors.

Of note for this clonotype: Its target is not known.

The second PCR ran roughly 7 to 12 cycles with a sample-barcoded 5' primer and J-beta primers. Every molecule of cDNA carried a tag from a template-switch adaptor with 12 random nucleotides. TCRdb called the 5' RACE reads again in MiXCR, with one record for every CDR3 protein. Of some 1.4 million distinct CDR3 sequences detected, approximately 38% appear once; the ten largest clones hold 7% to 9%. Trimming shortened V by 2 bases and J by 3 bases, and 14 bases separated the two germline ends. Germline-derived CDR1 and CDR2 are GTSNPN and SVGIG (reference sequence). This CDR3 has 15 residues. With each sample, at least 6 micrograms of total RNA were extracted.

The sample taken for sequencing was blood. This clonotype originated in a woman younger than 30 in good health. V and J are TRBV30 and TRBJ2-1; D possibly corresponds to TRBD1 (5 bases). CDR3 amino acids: CAWSQDNVGYNEQFF. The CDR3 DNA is TGTGCCTGGAGTCAGGACAACGTCGGCTACAATGAGCAGTTCTTC.